This passage covers 20 T cell receptor beta chains from one sample sequenced in a study of beta chain features in type 1 diabetes. General study findings and limits: All four CD4+ subsets from Type 1 diabetes patients carried moderately but significantly shorter TCRB CDR3s.

The isolated RNA, all of it, was reverse transcribed, so expressed TCRB transcripts were what got sequenced. Produced via immunoSEQ multiplex PCR; TCRdb's table is partial and in-frame only. The sample records 60,000 to 75,000 clones, 49% being singletons. Their antigens remain unidentified. Sample: central memory CD4+ T cells from blood. The receptors were gathered from a man between 25 and 39 years old with type 1 diabetes.

Note on this clone: A junction end diverges from the germline sequence, so it may reflect a read error. V gene TRBV5-1 combines with J gene TRBJ2-1; tentatively, D is TRBD1 (6 bases). CDR1 and CDR2 (germline): SGHRS, YFSETQ. There are 15 residues in the CDR3. The CDR3, as DNA: TGCGCCAGCAGCTTGGCACAGGGCTCCTTCAATGAGCAGTTCTTC. It translates to CASSLAQGSFNEQFF.

The chain links TRBV5-1 to TRBJ1-3; no reliable D call. Trimming cost V 1 base and J 6 bases, with 14 bases left between them. The CDR3 has 15 amino acids. CDR1 and CDR2 (germline): SGHRS, YFSETQ. CDR3 loop: CASSLLPGWENTIYF. CDR3 bases: TGCGCCAGCAGCTTGCTCCCGGGGTGGGAAAACACCATATATTTT.

The genes are TRBV25-1 and TRBJ2-3, with 7 nucleotides matching TRBD1. This CDR3 comprises 15 residues. Germline lookup yields CDR1 MGHDK and CDR2 SYGVNS. J was trimmed by 3 bases and V by 4 bases; bases with no gene match: 7. The CDR3 bases are TGTGCCAGCAGTGTCCAGGGGGTGCTGACAGATACGCAGTATTTT. It yields the protein CASSVQGVLTDTQYF.

This chain links TRBV18 with TRBJ2-1, with 10 bases that match TRBD2. The length of the CDR3 is 18 residues. J was trimmed by 0 bases and V by 2 bases; bases with no gene match: 7. Looked up from germline, CDR1 is KGHSH and CDR2 is LQKENI. CDR3 bases: TGTGCCAGCTCACCAGTGGTAGCGGGGGGAAGCTCCTACAATGAGCAGTTCTTC. The encoded protein is CASSPVVAGGSSYNEQFF.

Only a few counts were recorded for this clone. The chain couples TRBV7-9 to TRBJ2-5, with D perhaps TRBD2 (7 bases). The CDR3 has 13 amino acids. Germline assignment: CDR1 SEHNR and CDR2 FQNEAQ (reference sequence). V was trimmed by 0 bases and J by 10 bases, leaving 12 bases between them. CDR3 residues: CASSLAGGRGQYF. In DNA, the CDR3 is TGTGCCAGCAGCTTAGCGGGGGGGCGGGGCCAGTACTTC.

The chain couples TRBV6-5 to TRBJ1-2; tentatively, D is TRBD1 (6 bases). The CDR3 contains 14 residues. CDR1 is MNHEY and CDR2 is SVGAGI in the germline V gene. V was cut by 5 bases and J by 6 bases, with 16 bases left in between. The DNA of the CDR3 is TGTGCCAGCAGTGGCTCGACAGGTCTTGATGGCTACACCTTC. It yields the protein CASSGSTGLDGYTF.

This clone has just a few counts. The rearrangement uses TRBV7-2 and TRBJ2-7; TRBD2 matches at 8 bases. The CDR3 length is 14 residues. Germline-derived CDR1 and CDR2 are SGHTA and FQGNSA. Losses at the gene ends were 5 bases for V and 2 bases for J; bases not matched to a gene: 5. CDR3 bases: TGTGCCAGCAGCGATAGCGGGGCGACCTACGAGCAGTACTTC. Amino acid sequence: CASSDSGATYEQYF.

The CDR3 DNA is TGTGCCAGCTCACCACTACAGGGGGCGGCTGACAATCAGCCCCAGCATTTT. Its translation is CASSPLQGAADNQPQHF. The V call is TRBV18, the J call TRBJ1-5; the match to TRBD1 covers 9 bases. The CDR3 consists of 17 residues. CDR1 KGHSH and CDR2 LQKENI come from the germline V gene. Germline trimming cut 1 base from V and 3 bases from J; bases unmatched to any gene: 7.

This clone was recorded only once. V and J are TRBV29-1 and TRBJ2-3; unclear D gene. There are 14 residues in the CDR3. Between the trimmed V and J ends, which lost 0 bases and 5 bases, there was a span of 12 bases. The V gene's germline CDR1 is SQVTM and CDR2 ANQGSEA. The CDR3: CSVEDGSRGDTQYF. In DNA form, the CDR3 reads TGCAGCGTTGAAGACGGGTCCCGAGGAGATACGCAGTATTTT.

This sequence joins TRBV25-1 and TRBJ2-4; 8 bases agree with TRBD2. V lost 2 bases, J lost 6 bases, and 6 bases stayed unmatched. In germline, CDR1 is MGHDK, CDR2 SYGVNS. The CDR3 has 15 amino acids. The CDR3, as DNA: TGTGCCAGCAGTGAAACTAGCGGCCGGGGAAACATTCAGTACTTC. This sequence encodes CASSETSGRGNIQYF.

This clone has more than one count but fewer than ten. This chain links TRBV13 with TRBJ2-1; 7 bases fit TRBD1. CDR3 length: 16 amino acids. V was pared by 5 bases and J by 3 bases, with 10 bases of the junction left unmatched. CDR1 and CDR2 (germline): PRHDT, FYEKMQ (reference sequence). The DNA of the CDR3 is TGTGCCAGCAGCACTACACAGGGGCCACGCTACAATGAGCAGTTCTTC. It is translated as CASSTTQGPRYNEQFF.

The J gene is TRBJ1-1, the V gene TRBV18; TRBD1 is a possible D gene (5 bases). The germline gives CDR1 KGHSH, CDR2 LQKENI. V lost 4 bases, J lost 1 base, and 13 bases lay in between. This CDR3 has 15 amino acids. CDR3 nucleotide sequence: TGTGCCAGCTCACGAGCACAGGTTCAGAACACTGAAGCTTTCTTT. Amino acids: CASSRAQVQNTEAFF.

The chain links TRBV11-2 to TRBJ2-5, with 13 positions matching TRBD2. V trimming: 5 bases; J trimming: 4 bases; junction bases outside the gene matches: 7. This CDR3 comprises 16 residues. CDR1 and CDR2 (germline): SGHAT, FQNNGV. The CDR3 spells CASSQSTSGGAETQYF. CDR3 bases: TGTGCCAGCAGCCAGAGTACTAGCGGGGGGGCAGAGACCCAGTACTTC.

The chain is built from TRBV18 and TRBJ2-2, with 14 nucleotides matching TRBD2. From germline, CDR1 is KGHSH and CDR2 LQKENI. CDR3 length: 16 amino acids. The V and J ends lost 4 bases and 5 bases, in that order; junction bases with no gene match: 3. CDR3 residues: CASSLGLAGVTGELFF. The CDR3 DNA reads as TGTGCCAGCTCACTGGGACTAGCGGGAGTGACCGGGGAGCTGTTTTTT. The variable domain in full, completed from reference TRBV18 and TRBJ2-2, reads NAGVMQNPRHLVRRRGQEARLRCSPMKGHSHVYWYRQLPEEGLKFMVYLQKENIIDESGMPKERFSAEFPKEGPSILRIQQVVRGDSAAYFCASSLGLAGVTGELFFGEGSRLTVL.

The chain is built from TRBV7-9 and TRBJ2-1; D might be TRBD1 (6 bases). Germline V CDR1 and CDR2: SEHNR, FQNEAQ (reference sequence). V was shortened by 5 bases and J by 3 bases, with 20 bases between the two germline ends. The length of the CDR3 is 17 residues. The CDR3 reads CASSPPFRDKNYNEQFF. The CDR3 coding sequence is TGTGCCAGCAGCCCCCCATTCCGGGACAAGAACTACAATGAGCAGTTCTTC.

The V call is TRBV6-5, the J call TRBJ2-1; the match to TRBD2 covers 11 bases. Trimming removed 6 bases from V and 4 bases from J; junction bases left unmatched: 5. This CDR3 comprises 15 residues. CDR1 and CDR2 (germline): MNHEY, SVGAGI. CDR3 bases: TGTGCCAGCAGACTAGCGGGAGAAGGTTACAATGAGCAGTTCTTC. This codes for CASRLAGEGYNEQFF.

This clone was counted between two and nine times. This chain links TRBV5-1 with TRBJ2-1; unclear D gene. Trimming removed 6 bases from V and 3 bases from J, with 10 bases in between. The CDR3 has 13 amino acids. Per the germline V gene, CDR1 is SGHRS and CDR2 is YFSETQ. CDR3 bases: TGCGCCAGCAACTACGCCGACTACAATGAGCAGTTCTTC. Protein: CASNYADYNEQFF.

The V call is TRBV9, the J call TRBJ2-2, with D maybe TRBD1 (6 bases). The CDR3 loop spans 16 amino acids. The V end was cut by 0 bases, the J end by 4 bases, with 13 bases between. Germline V gene sequence: CDR1 SGDLS, CDR2 YYNGEE. CDR3 in amino acids: CASSVVDGTFTGELFF. CDR3 sequence (DNA): TGTGCCAGCAGCGTAGTAGATGGGACATTCACCGGGGAGCTGTTTTTT.

V is TRBV11-2 and J is TRBJ2-5, with 9 bases that match TRBD2. V shed 1 base and J 0 bases; nucleotides not matched to a gene: 3. There are 16 residues in the CDR3. Looked up from germline, CDR1 is SGHAT and CDR2 is FQNNGV. This CDR3 reads CASSLVLAGYQETQYF. The CDR3 DNA follows: TGTGCCAGCAGCTTAGTCCTAGCGGGGTACCAAGAGACCCAGTACTTC.

For this clone: The germline gene is not matched at one end of the junction; a read error may be the cause. The chain is built from TRBV7-7 and TRBJ2-1; D is possibly TRBD1 (5 bases). In germline, CDR1 is SSHAT, CDR2 FNYEAQ (reference sequence). CDR3 length: 13 amino acids. Here the CDR3 DNA reads TGTGCTAGCAGCTCCCAGCGAGACAGTGAGCAGTTCTTC. This sequence encodes CASSSQRDSEQFF.